This TCR beta chain was identified in a study of blood T cell repertoires in COVID-19. Across the study: Samples of COVID-19 (acute and convalescent) were obtained from the United States, Italy and Spain. T cells, B-cell-depleted T cells, or PBMCs provided the cDNA or gDNA that served as material.

The CDR3 sequence is 15 residues long. With 3 bases removed from V and 3 bases from J, the gap between germline ends came to 17 bases. Germline values: CDR1 GTSNPN, CDR2 SVGIG (reference sequence). This clone was recorded only once. The authors' processing: Estimates of nucleated cell counts were drawn from the amplification of reference gene primers. Data came from immunoSEQ multiplex PCR; TCRdb stores just in-frame clones and leaves some out. V, J and clone size are those of that table, while D and trimming were read from the DNA. There are over 150,000 clones in the sample; approximately 90% occur only once, and approximately 0.5% lies in the top ten.

Sequenced sample: peripheral blood. The gene calls are TRBV30 and TRBJ1-1, with D tentatively TRBD1 (6 bases). The sequence came from a man in his fifties with acute or convalescent COVID-19. The CDR3 DNA reads TGTGCCTGGAGCCGCCCGGGCAGGGGAGACACTGAAGCTTTCTTT. Its protein product is CAWSRPGRGDTEAFF.